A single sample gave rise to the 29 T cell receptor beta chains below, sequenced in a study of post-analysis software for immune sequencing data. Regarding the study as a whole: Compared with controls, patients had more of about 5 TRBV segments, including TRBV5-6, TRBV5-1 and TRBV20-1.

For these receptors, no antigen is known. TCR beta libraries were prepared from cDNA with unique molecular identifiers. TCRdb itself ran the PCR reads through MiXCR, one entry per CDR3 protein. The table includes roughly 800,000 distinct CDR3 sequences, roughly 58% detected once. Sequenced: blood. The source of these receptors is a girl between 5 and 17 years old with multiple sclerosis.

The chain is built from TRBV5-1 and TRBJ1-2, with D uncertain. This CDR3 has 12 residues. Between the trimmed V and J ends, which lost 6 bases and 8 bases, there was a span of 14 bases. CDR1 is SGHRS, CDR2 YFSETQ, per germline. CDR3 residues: CASTSGSGGYTF. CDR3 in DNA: TGCGCCAGCACTTCTGGTTCTGGCGGCTACACCTTC.

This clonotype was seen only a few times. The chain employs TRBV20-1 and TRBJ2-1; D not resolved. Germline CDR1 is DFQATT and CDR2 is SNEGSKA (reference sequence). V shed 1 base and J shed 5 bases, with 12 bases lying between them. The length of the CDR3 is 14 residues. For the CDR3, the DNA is TGCAGTGCTAGAGCTGTTAGCAGCCACAATGAGCAGTTCTTC. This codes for CSARAVSSHNEQFF.

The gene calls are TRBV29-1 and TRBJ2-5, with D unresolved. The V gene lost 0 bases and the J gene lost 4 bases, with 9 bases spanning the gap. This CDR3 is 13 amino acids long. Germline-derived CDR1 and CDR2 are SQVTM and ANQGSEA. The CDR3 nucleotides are TGCAGCGTTGAAGACAGCAGGCTAGAGACCCAGTACTTC. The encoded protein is CSVEDSRLETQYF.

CDR3 residues: CSASGRTQETQYF. CDR3 DNA: TGCAGCGCCTCGGGGAGGACCCAAGAGACCCAGTACTTC. The chain has TRBV29-1 and TRBJ2-5, with D perhaps TRBD2 (6 bases). V was clipped by 7 bases and J by 1 base, with 13 bases between them. The CDR3 runs to 13 residues. CDR1 is SQVTM and CDR2 is ANQGSEA in the germline V gene.

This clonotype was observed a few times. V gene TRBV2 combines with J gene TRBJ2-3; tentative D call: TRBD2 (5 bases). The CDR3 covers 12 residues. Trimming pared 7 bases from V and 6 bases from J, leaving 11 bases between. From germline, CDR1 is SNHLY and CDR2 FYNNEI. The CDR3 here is CASTEGGDTQYF. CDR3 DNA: TGTGCCAGCACCGAGGGTGGGGATACGCAGTATTTT.

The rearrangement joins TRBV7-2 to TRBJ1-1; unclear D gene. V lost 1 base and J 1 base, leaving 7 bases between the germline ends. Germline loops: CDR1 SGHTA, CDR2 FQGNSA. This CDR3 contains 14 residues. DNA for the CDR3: TGTGCCAGCAGCTTAGTGAGAGGGAACACTGAAGCTTTCTTT. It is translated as CASSLVRGNTEAFF.

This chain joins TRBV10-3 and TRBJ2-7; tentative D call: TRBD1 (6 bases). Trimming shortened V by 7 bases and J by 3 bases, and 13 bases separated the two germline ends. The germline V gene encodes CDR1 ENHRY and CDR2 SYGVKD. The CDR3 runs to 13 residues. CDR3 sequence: CAIMSGQGYEQYF. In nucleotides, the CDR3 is TGTGCCATCATGTCGGGACAAGGCTACGAGCAGTACTTC.

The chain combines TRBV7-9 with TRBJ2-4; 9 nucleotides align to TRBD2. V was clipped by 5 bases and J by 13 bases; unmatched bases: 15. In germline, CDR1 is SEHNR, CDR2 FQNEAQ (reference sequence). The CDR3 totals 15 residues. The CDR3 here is CASSPEQREAREQYF. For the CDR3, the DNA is TGTGCCAGCAGCCCAGAACAGCGGGAGGCGCGGGAGCAGTACTTC.

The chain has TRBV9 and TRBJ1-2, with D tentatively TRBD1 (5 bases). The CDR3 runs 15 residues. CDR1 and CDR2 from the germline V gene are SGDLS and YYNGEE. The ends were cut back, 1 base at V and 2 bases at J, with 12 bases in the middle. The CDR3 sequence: CASSVSRDANYGYTF. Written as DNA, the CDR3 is TGTGCCAGCAGCGTAAGTCGGGACGCAAACTATGGCTACACCTTC.

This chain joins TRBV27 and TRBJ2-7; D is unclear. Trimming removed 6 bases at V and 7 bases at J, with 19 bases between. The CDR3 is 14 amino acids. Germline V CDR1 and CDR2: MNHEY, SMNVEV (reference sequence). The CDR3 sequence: CASSPGSYLREQYF. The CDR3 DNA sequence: TGTGCCAGCAGCCCAGGCTCCTACCTGAGGGAGCAGTACTTC.

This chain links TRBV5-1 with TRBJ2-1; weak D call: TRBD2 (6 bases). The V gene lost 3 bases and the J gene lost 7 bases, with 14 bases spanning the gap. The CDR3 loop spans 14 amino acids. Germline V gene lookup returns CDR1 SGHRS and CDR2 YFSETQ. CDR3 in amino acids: CASSSQGGLNEQFF. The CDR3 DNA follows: TGCGCCAGCAGCTCCCAGGGAGGCTTAAATGAGCAGTTCTTC.

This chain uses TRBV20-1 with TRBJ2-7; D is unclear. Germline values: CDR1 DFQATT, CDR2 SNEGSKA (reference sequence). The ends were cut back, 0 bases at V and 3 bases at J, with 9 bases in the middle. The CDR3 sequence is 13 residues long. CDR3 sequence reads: CSARERSRYEQYF. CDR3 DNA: TGCAGTGCTAGAGAGCGGTCCCGCTACGAGCAGTACTTC.

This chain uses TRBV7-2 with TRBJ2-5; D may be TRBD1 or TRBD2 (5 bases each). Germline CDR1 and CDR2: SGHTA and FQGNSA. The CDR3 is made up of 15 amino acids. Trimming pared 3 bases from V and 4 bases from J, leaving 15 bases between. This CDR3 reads CASSLGTGTRETQYF. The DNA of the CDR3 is TGTGCCAGCAGCTTGGGAACCGGGACCCGAGAGACCCAGTACTTC.

The CDR3 sequence is CASGTSGSPNYNEQFF. The DNA of the CDR3 is TGCGCCAGCGGGACTAGCGGGAGCCCCAACTACAATGAGCAGTTCTTC. V and J are TRBV5-1 and TRBJ2-1; 14 bases map to TRBD2. The junction had 6 bases not matched to a gene; V was cut back by 7 bases and J by 3 bases. Germline CDR1 reads SGHRS; CDR2 reads YFSETQ. This CDR3 contains 16 residues.

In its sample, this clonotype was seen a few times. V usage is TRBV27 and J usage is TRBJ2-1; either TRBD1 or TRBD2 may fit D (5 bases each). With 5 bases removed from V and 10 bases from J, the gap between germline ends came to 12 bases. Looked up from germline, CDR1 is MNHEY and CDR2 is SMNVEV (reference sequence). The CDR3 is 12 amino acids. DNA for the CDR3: TGTGCCAGCAGTCCCCTCGGGACGGAGCAGTTCTTC. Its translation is CASSPLGTEQFF.

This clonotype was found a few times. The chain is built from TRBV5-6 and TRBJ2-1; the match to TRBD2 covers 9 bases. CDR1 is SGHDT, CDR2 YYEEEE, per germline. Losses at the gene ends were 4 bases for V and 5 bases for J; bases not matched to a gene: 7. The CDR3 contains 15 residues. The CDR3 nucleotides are TGTGCCAGCAGCCATCTGCGGGGGGGAGACAATGAGCAGTTCTTC. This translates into CASSHLRGGDNEQFF.

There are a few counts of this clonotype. The CDR3 sequence is CASSRDLLYNEQFF. The CDR3 DNA reads as TGTGCCAGCAGCCGGGACTTATTATACAATGAGCAGTTCTTC. The chain is built from TRBV7-9 and TRBJ2-1; the D gene is possibly TRBD2 (6 bases). Per the germline V gene, CDR1 is SEHNR and CDR2 is FQNEAQ (reference sequence). V lost 5 bases and J lost 4, with 12 bases in between. The CDR3 is made up of 14 amino acids.

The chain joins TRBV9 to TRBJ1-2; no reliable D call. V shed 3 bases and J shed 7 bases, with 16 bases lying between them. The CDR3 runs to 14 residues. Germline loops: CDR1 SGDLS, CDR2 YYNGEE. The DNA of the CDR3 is TGTGCCAGCAGCGCCTTTGAGGGCCAACTTGGCTACACCTTC. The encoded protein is CASSAFEGQLGYTF.

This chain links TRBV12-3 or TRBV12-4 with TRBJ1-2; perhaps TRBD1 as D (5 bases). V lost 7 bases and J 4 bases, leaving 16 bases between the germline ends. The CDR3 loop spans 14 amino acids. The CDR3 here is CASTDSGDSYGYTF. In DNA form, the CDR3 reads TGTGCCAGCACCGACAGTGGGGACTCCTATGGCTACACCTTC.

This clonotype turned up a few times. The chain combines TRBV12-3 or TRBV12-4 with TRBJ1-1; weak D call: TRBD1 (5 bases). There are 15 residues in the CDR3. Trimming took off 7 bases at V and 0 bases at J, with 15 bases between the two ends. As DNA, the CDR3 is TGTGCCAGCAATCCCTTGGGGGGTGTGAACACTGAAGCTTTCTTT. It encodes CASNPLGGVNTEAFF.

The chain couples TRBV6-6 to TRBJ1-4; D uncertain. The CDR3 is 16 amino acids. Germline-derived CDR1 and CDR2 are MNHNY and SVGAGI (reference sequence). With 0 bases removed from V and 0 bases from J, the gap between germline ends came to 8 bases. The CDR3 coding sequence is TGTGCCAGCAGTTACTCGAGAGAAGCAACTAATGAAAAACTGTTTTTT. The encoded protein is CASSYSREATNEKLFF.

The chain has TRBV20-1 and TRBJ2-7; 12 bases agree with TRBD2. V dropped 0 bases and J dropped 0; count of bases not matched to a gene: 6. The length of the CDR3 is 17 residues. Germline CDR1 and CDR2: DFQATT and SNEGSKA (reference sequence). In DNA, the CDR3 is TGCAGTGCTAGAGATCAAACTAGCGGGAGGCCCTCCTACGAGCAGTACTTC. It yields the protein CSARDQTSGRPSYEQYF.

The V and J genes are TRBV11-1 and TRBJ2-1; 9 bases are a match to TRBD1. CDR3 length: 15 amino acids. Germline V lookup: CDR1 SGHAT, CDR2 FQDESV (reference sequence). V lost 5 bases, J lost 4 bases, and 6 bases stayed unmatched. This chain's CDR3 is CASSPWDRAYNEQFF. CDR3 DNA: TGTGCCAGCAGCCCCTGGGACAGGGCTTACAATGAGCAGTTCTTC. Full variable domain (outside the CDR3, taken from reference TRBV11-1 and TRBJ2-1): EAEVAQSPRYKITEKSQAVAFWCDPISGHATLYWYRQILGQGPELLVQFQDESVVDDSQLPKDRFSAERLKGVDSTLKIQPAELGDSAMYLCASSPWDRAYNEQFFGPGTRLTVL.

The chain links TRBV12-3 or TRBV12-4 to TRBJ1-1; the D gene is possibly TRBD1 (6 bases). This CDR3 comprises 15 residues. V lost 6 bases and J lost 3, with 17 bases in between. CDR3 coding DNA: TGTGCCAGCAGCCCTAAAGGACAGACCTACACTGAAGCTTTCTTT. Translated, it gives CASSPKGQTYTEAFF.

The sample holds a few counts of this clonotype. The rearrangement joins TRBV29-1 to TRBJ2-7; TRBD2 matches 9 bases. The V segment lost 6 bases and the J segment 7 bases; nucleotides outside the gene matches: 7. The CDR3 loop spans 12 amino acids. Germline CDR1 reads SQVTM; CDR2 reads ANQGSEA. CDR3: CSVLLAGEEQYF. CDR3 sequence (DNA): TGCAGCGTCCTACTAGCGGGTGAGGAGCAGTACTTC.

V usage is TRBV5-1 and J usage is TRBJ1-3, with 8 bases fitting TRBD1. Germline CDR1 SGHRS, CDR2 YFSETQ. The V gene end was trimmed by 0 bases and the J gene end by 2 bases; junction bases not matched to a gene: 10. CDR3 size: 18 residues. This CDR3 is CASSLAARQGWTGNTIYF. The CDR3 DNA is TGCGCCAGCAGCTTGGCCGCTAGACAGGGGTGGACTGGAAACACCATATATTTT.

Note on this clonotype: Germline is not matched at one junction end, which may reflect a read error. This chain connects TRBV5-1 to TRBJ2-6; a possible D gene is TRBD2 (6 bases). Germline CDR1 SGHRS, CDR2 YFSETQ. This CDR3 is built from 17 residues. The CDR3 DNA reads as TGCGCCAGCAGCTTGGGCCTGGCGGGAAGTGGGGCCAACGTCCGGACTTTC. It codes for CASSLGLAGSGANVRTF.

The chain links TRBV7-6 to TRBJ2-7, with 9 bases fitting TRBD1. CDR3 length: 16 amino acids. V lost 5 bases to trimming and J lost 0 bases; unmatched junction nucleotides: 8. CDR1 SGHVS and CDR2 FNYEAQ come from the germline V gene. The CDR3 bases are TGTGCCAGCAGCGACTTTCGACAGGGGGGCTCCTACGAGCAGTACTTC. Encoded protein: CASSDFRQGGSYEQYF.

The CDR3 sequence is CASDPGQGTPYEQYF. CDR3 sequence (DNA): TGCGCCAGCGACCCGGGACAGGGTACCCCCTACGAGCAGTACTTC. This rearrangement joins TRBV5-1 to TRBJ2-7, with TRBD1 matching over 9 bases. Trimming cost V 7 bases and J 2 bases; bases outside gene matches: 10. Germline values: CDR1 SGHRS, CDR2 YFSETQ. This CDR3 spans 15 amino acids.